Listed below are T cell receptor beta chains from one sample, sequenced in a study of blood T cell repertoires in COVID-19. Only in-frame clones appear in the TCRdb table, and some are missing; sequencing was by immunoSEQ multiplex PCR. Of around 90,000 clones detected, 80% to 90% appear once; the ten largest clones hold about 13%. The sample consisted of peripheral blood. The receptors shown here come from a human donor in a cohort sampled during active COVID-19. Both conserved end residues are part of each CDR3. The D gene is left open where the match is weak. Clone size is stated in some rows and not others, as once, few, many or a class when expanded.

d_call,j_call,clone_size,v_call,cdr3_aa,cdr3_nt
TRBD1,TRBJ1-3,once,TRBV7-2,CASSLLPQGAVNTIYF,TGTGCCAGCAGCTTACTCCCCCAGGGGGCAGTCAACACCATATATTTT
-,TRBJ2-2,many,TRBV10-1,CASSENGVNTGELFF,TGCGCCAGCAGTGAGAACGGGGTGAACACCGGGGAGCTGTTTTTT
-,TRBJ2-7,-,TRBV28,CASSLYRVYEQYF,TGTGCCAGCAGTTTATACAGGGTCTACGAGCAGTACTTC
-,TRBJ2-7,-,TRBV6-5,CASSTSRGSYEQYF,TGTGCCAGCAGTACCTCTCGGGGATCCTACGAGCAGTACTTC
TRBD2,TRBJ2-1,few,TRBV6-5,CASSNGGVSYNEQFF,TGTGCCAGCAGTAACGGGGGGGTTTCCTACAATGAGCAGTTCTTC
TRBD1,TRBJ1-5,few,TRBV12-3/TRBV12-4,CASSDRGQPQHF,TGTGCCAGCAGCGACAGGGGTCAGCCCCAGCATTTT
TRBD1,TRBJ2-7,-,TRBV18,CASSLPTGFNNEQYF,TGTGCCAGCTCACTTCCGACAGGGTTTAATAACGAGCAGTACTTC
TRBD1,TRBJ1-4,-,TRBV25-1,CASSEFRGMTEKLFF,TGTGCCAGCAGTGAATTCAGGGGGATGACTGAAAAACTGTTTTTT
TRBD1,TRBJ1-1,-,TRBV7-6,CASSLALGQVNTEAFF,TGTGCCAGCAGCTTAGCGTTGGGACAGGTGAACACTGAAGCTTTCTTT
TRBD2,TRBJ2-7,-,TRBV5-4,CASSSGGGSGEQYF,TGTGCCAGCAGCTCGGGGGGGGGTTCGGGAGAGCAGTACTTC
-,TRBJ1-5,-,TRBV6-2/TRBV6-3,CASSYSSLTGGVHQPQHF,TGTGCCAGCAGTTACTCATCTCTCACGGGGGGCGTTCATCAGCCCCAGCATTTT
TRBD1,TRBJ2-1,-,TRBV5-1,CASSHGQDNEQFF,TGCGCCAGCAGCCACGGACAGGACAATGAGCAGTTCTTC
TRBD1,TRBJ2-7,-,TRBV27,CASRKTPGQGHDEQYF,TGTGCCAGCAGAAAAACCCCCGGACAGGGGCACGACGAGCAGTACTTC
-,TRBJ2-5,-,TRBV11-1,CASSFDRQETQYF,TGTGCCAGCAGTTTCGACAGGCAAGAGACCCAGTACTTC
TRBD1,TRBJ2-6,-,TRBV15,CATSTPGQGTGANVLTF,TGTGCCACCAGCACCCCGGGACAGGGAACAGGGGCCAACGTCCTGACTTTC
-,TRBJ2-1,-,TRBV6-5,CASSYRGNRDEQFF,TGTGCCAGCAGTTACAGGGGAAACCGAGATGAGCAGTTCTTC
-,TRBJ1-6,many,TRBV9,CASSGLSGGNSPLHF,TGTGCCAGCAGCGGCCTATCCGGAGGCAATTCACCCCTCCACTTT
TRBD1,TRBJ1-2,-,TRBV19,CASSTGGLSYGYTF,TGTGCCAGTAGTACAGGGGGCCTTTCCTATGGCTACACCTTC
TRBD2,TRBJ2-3,-,TRBV29-1,CSVRAGGLTDTQYF,TGCAGCGTTCGCGCGGGGGGGCTCACAGATACGCAGTATTTT
-,TRBJ2-3,-,TRBV20-1,CSAERGDTQYF,TGCAGTGCCGAGAGAGGGGATACGCAGTATTTT
-,TRBJ1-3,-,TRBV4-1,CASSQAAGYTGPGNTIYF,TGCGCCAGCAGCCAAGCGGCAGGGTATACTGGGCCCGGAAACACCATATATTTT
-,TRBJ2-5,-,TRBV6-6,CASSYSGQQETQYF,TGTGCCAGCAGTTACTCTGGGCAGCAAGAGACCCAGTACTTC
-,TRBJ1-2,-,TRBV28,CASRLTGSYGYTF,TGTGCCAGCAGGTTAACAGGGAGCTATGGCTACACCTTC
-,TRBJ1-1,-,TRBV27,CASSFLGRMNTEAFF,TGTGCCAGCAGTTTCTTGGGGCGAATGAACACTGAAGCTTTCTTT
TRBD1,TRBJ1-6,few,TRBV3-1/TRBV3-2,CASRRDRGGNSPLHF,TGTGCCAGCAGAAGGGACAGGGGTGGAAATTCACCCCTCCACTTT
-,TRBJ2-1,-,TRBV7-9,CASSLWHNEQFF,TGTGCCAGCAGCTTATGGCACAATGAGCAGTTCTTC
-,TRBJ2-2,-,TRBV7-2,CASSLIGMTGELFF,TGTGCCAGCAGCTTAATCGGGATGACCGGGGAGCTGTTTTTT
TRBD1,TRBJ1-6,-,TRBV9,CASSVRDRVNSPLHF,TGTGCCAGCAGCGTCCGGGACAGGGTGAATTCACCCCTCCACTTT
-,TRBJ1-2,-,TRBV7-2,CASSDHRAQGYTF,TGTGCCAGCAGCGATCACAGGGCTCAGGGCTACACCTTC
-,TRBJ2-1,-,TRBV7-3,CASSLRTGHDNEQFF,TGTGCCAGCAGCTTAAGAACAGGACACGACAATGAGCAGTTCTTC
TRBD1,TRBJ1-3,-,TRBV5-1,CASSRDRGNGNTIYF,TGCGCCAGCAGCAGGGACAGGGGAAATGGAAACACCATATATTTT
-,TRBJ1-1,few,TRBV28,CASSPRWGLLAEAFF,TGTGCCAGCAGCCCTCGGTGGGGCCTATTGGCTGAAGCTTTCTTT
TRBD2,TRBJ2-3,-,TRBV7-2,CASSLALGLAGAKKSTDTQYF,TGTGCCAGCAGCTTAGCGTTGGGGCTAGCGGGGGCCAAGAAAAGCACAGATACGCAGTATTTT
-,TRBJ1-5,-,TRBV21-1,CASSKGTGALRSNQPQHF,TGTGCCAGCAGCAAAGGGACAGGGGCCCTGCGAAGCAATCAGCCCCAGCATTTT
TRBD1,TRBJ1-2,-,TRBV6-2/TRBV6-3,CASSRTGEYGYTF,TGTGCCAGCAGTCGGACAGGGGAATATGGCTACACCTTC
TRBD1,TRBJ2-7,-,TRBV29-1,CSVRQGFEYEQYF,TGCAGCGTGCGACAGGGGTTCGAGTACGAGCAGTACTTC
-,TRBJ2-7,-,TRBV18,CASSPPSAYEQYF,TGTGCCAGCTCACCACCAAGCGCCTACGAGCAGTACTTC
TRBD1,TRBJ1-2,-,TRBV4-1,CASALGTGGSGYTF,TGCGCCAGCGCCCTCGGGACAGGGGGTAGTGGCTACACCTTC
TRBD1,TRBJ2-1,-,TRBV18,CASSPPRDRVYNEQFF,TGTGCCAGCTCACCCCCGAGGGACAGGGTGTACAATGAGCAGTTCTTC
TRBD2,TRBJ2-1,-,TRBV11-2,CASSSHKREIYNEQFF,TGTGCCAGCAGCTCCCATAAGCGGGAGATCTACAATGAGCAGTTCTTC
TRBD1,TRBJ1-5,-,TRBV6-5,CASRGTGGSGQPQHF,TGTGCCAGCAGAGGGACAGGGGGCTCGGGTCAGCCCCAGCATTTT
-,TRBJ1-6,-,TRBV5-1,CASSDMAQGLFSYNSPLHF,TGCGCCAGCAGCGATATGGCGCAGGGGTTGTTTTCCTATAATTCACCCCTCCACTTT
-,TRBJ2-7,-,TRBV3-1/TRBV3-2,CASSQVSDEQYF,TGTGCCAGCAGCCAAGTGAGTGACGAGCAGTACTTC
-,TRBJ1-2,-,TRBV19,CASSARTAAYGYTF,TGTGCCAGTAGTGCTCGGACAGCGGCCTATGGCTACACCTTC
TRBD2,TRBJ2-3,-,TRBV19,CASRRHGTSDGGTDTQYF,TGTGCCAGTAGACGACACGGGACTAGCGATGGGGGCACAGATACGCAGTATTTT
-,TRBJ2-3,-,TRBV12-1,CASSPTETSSTDTQYF,TGTGCCAGCAGCCCCACGGAGACTAGCAGCACAGATACGCAGTATTTT
-,TRBJ1-1,-,TRBV5-8,CASSLDTMNTEAFF,TGTGCCAGCAGCTTGGACACAATGAACACTGAAGCTTTCTTT
-,TRBJ1-1,few,TRBV3-1/TRBV3-2,CASSHERGTTRDEAFF,TGTGCCAGCAGCCACGAGCGGGGGACGACGAGAGATGAAGCTTTCTTT
TRBD1,TRBJ1-2,-,TRBV5-4,CASSQPSGTGDGYTF,TGTGCCAGCAGTCAACCTTCCGGGACAGGGGATGGCTACACCTTC
-,TRBJ2-3,-,TRBV20-1,CSASGGGVTDTQYF,TGCAGTGCTAGTGGAGGGGGGGTCACAGATACGCAGTATTTT
-,TRBJ2-1,-,TRBV7-9,CASSLAQSYNEQFF,TGTGCCAGCAGCTTAGCACAATCCTACAATGAGCAGTTCTTC
-,TRBJ1-2,-,TRBV7-2,CASSLGGRPNYGYTF,TGTGCCAGCAGCTTAGGGGGCCGGCCTAACTATGGCTACACCTTC